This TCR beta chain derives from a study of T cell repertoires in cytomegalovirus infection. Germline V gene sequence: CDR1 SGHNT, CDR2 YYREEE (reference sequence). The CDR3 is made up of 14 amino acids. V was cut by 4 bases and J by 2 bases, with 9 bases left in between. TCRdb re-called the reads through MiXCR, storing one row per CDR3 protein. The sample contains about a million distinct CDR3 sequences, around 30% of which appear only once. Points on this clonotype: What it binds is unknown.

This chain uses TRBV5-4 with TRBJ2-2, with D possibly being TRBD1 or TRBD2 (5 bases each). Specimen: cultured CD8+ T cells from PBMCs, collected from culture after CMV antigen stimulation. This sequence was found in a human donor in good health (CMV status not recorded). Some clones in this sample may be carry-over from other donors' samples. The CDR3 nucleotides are TGTGCCAGCAGCCCCGGGGACAACACCGGGGAGCTGTTTTTT. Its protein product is CASSPGDNTGELFF.